A single sample is the source of the 18 T cell receptor beta chains below, sequenced in a study of T cells in Graves' hyperthyroidism and ophthalmopathy. Amplification of TCR beta CDR3 regions used RNA as the template. With the HTBI primer set, the TCR CDR3 went through a first round of RT-PCR. Via MiXCR, TCRdb re-called the multiplex PCR reads, giving one row per CDR3 protein. The sample lists about 350,000 distinct CDR3 sequences, about 18% occurring once. Sequences were obtained from blood. Source of these receptors: a woman aged 25 to 45 with Graves' hyperthyroidism that later progressed to Graves' ophthalmopathy.

In its sample, this clonotype was seen many times. The rearrangement joins TRBV27 to TRBJ1-6; 9 bases match TRBD1. Germline V gene sequence: CDR1 MNHEY, CDR2 SMNVEV (reference sequence). The CDR3 length is 15 residues. The V and J ends lost 10 bases and 4 bases, in that order; junction bases with no gene match: 8. The CDR3 protein is CATKPGTGYNSPLHF. CDR3 coding DNA: TGTGCCACCAAGCCCGGGACAGGGTATAATTCACCCCTCCACTTT.

The chain joins TRBV29-1 to TRBJ1-1; D gene ambiguous. This CDR3 region has 14 residues. CDR1 is SQVTM, CDR2 ANQGSEA, per germline. The V gene lost 7 bases and the J gene lost 1 base, with 16 bases spanning the gap. The CDR3: CSAGVASSNTEAFF. CDR3 DNA sequence: TGCAGCGCCGGGGTTGCCAGCTCGAACACTGAAGCTTTCTTT. The whole variable domain, remainder taken from reference TRBV29-1 and TRBJ1-1, is SAVISQKPSRDICQRGTSLTIQCQVDSQVTMMFWYRQQPGQSLTLIATANQGSEATYESGFVIDKFPISRPNLTFSTLTVSNMSPEDSSIYLCSAGVASSNTEAFFGQGTRLTVV.

The V gene is TRBV3-1, the J gene TRBJ2-1; D call uncertain. The V and J ends lost 3 bases and 8 bases respectively, with 5 bases between them. The CDR3 runs to 11 residues. Germline V gene data show CDR1 as LGHDT and CDR2 as YNNKEL (reference sequence). DNA for the CDR3: TGTGCCAGCAGCCACGGCGATGAGCAGTTCTTC. Protein sequence: CASSHGDEQFF.

The sample holds many counts of this clonotype. The chain combines TRBV6-1 with TRBJ1-5; TRBD1 matches 8 bases. CDR3 length equals 17 residues. Trimming at V came to 5 bases and at J to 1 base, leaving 10 bases not matched to a gene. Germline CDR1 reads MNHNS; CDR2 reads SASEGT. As DNA, the CDR3 is TGTGCCAGCAGTTTACACTCAGGGGGCGCCAGCAATCAGCCCCAGCATTTT. It translates to CASSLHSGGASNQPQHF.

This clonotype was seen more than once but under ten times. CDR3 DNA: TGTGCCATCAGTGAGTTCTCCAGGGGGAGCTCCTACAATGAGCAGTTCTTC. Amino acid sequence: CAISEFSRGSSYNEQFF. The V call is TRBV10-3, the J call TRBJ2-1; 7 nucleotides match TRBD1. CDR1 is ENHRY and CDR2 is SYGVKD in the germline V gene. V gave up 1 base and J gave up 0 bases; unmatched junction bases: 6. The CDR3 has 17 residues.

The sample holds many counts of this clonotype. J is TRBJ2-7 and V is TRBV11-2; 7 positions agree with TRBD1. The CDR3 contains 13 residues. V trimming: 3 bases; J trimming: 3 bases; junction bases outside the gene matches: 2. Germline assignment: CDR1 SGHAT and CDR2 FQNNGV. The CDR3 nucleotides read TGTGCCAGCAGCTTCGGGACAGACTACGAGCAGTACTTC. Protein sequence: CASSFGTDYEQYF.

V gene TRBV5-6 combines with J gene TRBJ2-6, with TRBD1 as a possible D gene (5 bases). V was cut by 0 bases and J by 3 bases, with 10 bases left in between. CDR3 length equals 16 residues. Germline V gene lookup returns CDR1 SGHDT and CDR2 YYEEEE. The CDR3 sequence: CASSLDRLGGANVLTF. Here the CDR3 DNA reads TGTGCCAGCAGCTTGGACAGGCTGGGTGGGGCCAACGTCCTGACTTTC.

This sequence joins TRBV11-3 and TRBJ2-3; no firm D call. Trimming shortened V by 0 bases and J by 4 bases, and 5 bases separated the two germline ends. Germline V gene lookup returns CDR1 SGHNT and CDR2 YENEEA. This CDR3 is built from 13 residues. The CDR3 reads CASSLDFSDTQYF. As DNA, the CDR3 is TGTGCCAGCAGCTTAGACTTCTCAGATACGCAGTATTTT.

This sequence joins TRBV30 and TRBJ2-7; D call uncertain. Germline CDR1 and CDR2: GTSNPN and SVGIG (reference sequence). The V gene lost 1 base and the J gene lost 3 bases, with 10 bases spanning the gap. The CDR3 contains 13 residues. The CDR3 nucleotides read TGTGCCTGGAGTGCGGCCAGTGGCTACGAGCAGTACTTC. Translation gives CAWSAASGYEQYF. The full variable domain, in which reference TRBV30 and TRBJ2-7 provide the parts outside the CDR3, is SQTIHQWPATLVQPVGSPLSLECTVEGTSNPNLYWYRQAAGRGLQLLFYSVGIGQISSEVPQNLSASRPQDRQFILSSKKLLLSDSGFYLCAWSAASGYEQYFGPGTRLTVT.

In DNA form, the CDR3 reads TGTGCCAGCAGCTCACACCCTAGGGTTACCTCTGGAAACACCATATATTTT. Amino acid sequence: CASSSHPRVTSGNTIYF. The V gene is TRBV11-2, the J gene TRBJ1-3; D remains ambiguous. V was cut by 4 bases and J by 0 bases, with 16 bases left in between. From germline, CDR1 is SGHAT and CDR2 FQNNGV. The CDR3 is 17 amino acids.

The rearrangement links TRBV7-8 to TRBJ2-6, with D perhaps being TRBD1 or TRBD2 (5 bases each). This CDR3 region has 18 residues. V was shortened by 4 bases and J by 0 bases, with 16 bases between the two germline ends. Looked up from germline, CDR1 is SGHVS and CDR2 is FQNEAQ. The CDR3 nucleotides read TGTGCCAGCAGCTCCCGGGACGGAATAAGCTCTGGGGCCAACGTCCTGACTTTC. Its translation: CASSSRDGISSGANVLTF.

A word on this clonotype: The junction departs from the called germline gene at one end, perhaps through a read error. The chain links TRBV28 to TRBJ2-7; a weak D match, TRBD1 (6 bases). CDR3 length: 16 amino acids. CDR1 and CDR2 from the germline V gene are MDHEN and SYDVKM. CDR3 amino acids: CASGLWPQGEPYEQYF. CDR3 nucleotide sequence: TGTGCCAGCGGTTTATGGCCACAGGGTGAGCCCTACGAGCAGTACTTC.

This clonotype has a count of ten or more. The rearrangement uses TRBV27 and TRBJ2-3, with 9 nucleotides matching TRBD1. CDR1 is MNHEY and CDR2 is SMNVEV in the germline V gene (reference sequence). The CDR3 has 15 residues. The V segment lost 5 bases and the J segment 5 bases; nucleotides outside the gene matches: 8. The chain's CDR3 is CASSLRTGDEDTQYF. The CDR3 DNA follows: TGTGCCAGCAGTCTACGGACAGGGGACGAAGATACGCAGTATTTT.

This clonotype showed up many times. The CDR3 DNA is TGTGCCAGCAGGGTGGGACAGGGCTATGGCTACACCTTC. Its protein is CASRVGQGYGYTF. The chain combines TRBV28 with TRBJ1-2; TRBD1 agrees at 9 bases. This CDR3 contains 13 residues. The germline V gene has CDR1 MDHEN and CDR2 SYDVKM. J lost 4 bases, V lost 6 bases, and 3 bases had no gene match.

This clonotype was counted a few times. The V and J genes are TRBV29-1 and TRBJ2-7; D not certain. Per germline, CDR1 SQVTM and CDR2 ANQGSEA. This CDR3 has 11 amino acids. V shed 4 bases and J shed 3 bases, with 7 bases lying between them. CDR3 amino acids: CSVVRSYEQYF. Written as DNA, the CDR3 is TGCAGCGTTGTTCGTAGCTACGAGCAGTACTTC.

This clonotype was counted at least ten times. The chain links TRBV20-1 to TRBJ2-3; 16 nucleotides align to TRBD2. Germline V gene data show CDR1 as DFQATT and CDR2 as SNEGSKA (reference sequence). The V segment lost 6 bases and the J segment 5 bases; nucleotides outside the gene matches: 8. CDR3 size: 16 residues. For the CDR3, the DNA is TGCAGTGCCCCGGCGGGACTAGCGGGGGGGCTAGATACGCAGTATTTT. Protein sequence: CSAPAGLAGGLDTQYF.

There are many counts of this clonotype. The rearrangement links TRBV19 to TRBJ1-6; tentative D call: TRBD1 (6 bases). Germline V gene sequence: CDR1 LNHDA, CDR2 SQIVND (reference sequence). The CDR3 contains 14 residues. V lost 3 bases and J lost 10, with 13 bases in between. The CDR3 nucleotides are TGTGCCAGTAGTATGTTGGGGGGCCAGTCACCCCTCCACTTT. Encoded protein: CASSMLGGQSPLHF.

V usage is TRBV5-1 and J usage is TRBJ2-5, with D possibly TRBD2 on 5 matching bases. Germline-derived CDR1 and CDR2 are SGHRS and YFSETQ. This CDR3 contains 13 residues. Trimming shortened V by 4 bases and J by 5 bases, and 12 bases separated the two germline ends. DNA of the CDR3: TGCGCCAGCAGCCCACTAGTTTTTGAGACCCAGTACTTC. Translated: CASSPLVFETQYF.